A selection of T cell receptor beta chains follows, all from one sample in a study of blood T cell repertoires in COVID-19. Using immunoSEQ multiplex PCR, the repertoire was profiled, and TCRdb retains in-frame clones only, with some absent. The sample records about 80,000 clones, approximately 91% being singletons. Sequences were obtained from peripheral blood. These receptors all stem from a man between 65 and 85 years old with acute or convalescent COVID-19. Both conserved end residues are part of each CDR3. Fields, in order: V gene, clone size, J gene, D gene, CDR3 protein, CDR3 DNA. A D gene is named only where the DNA matches it firmly. Part of the rows lack a size; the others show once, few, many or a class for expanded clones.

>TRBV7-2|NA|TRBJ2-2|TRBD1
CASSPNKDRAGTGELFF
TGTGCCAGCAGCCCAAATAAGGACAGGGCGGGCACCGGGGAGCTGTTTTTT
>TRBV29-1|NA|TRBJ1-1|NA
CSVVPDMNTEAFF
TGCAGCGTTGTTCCAGACATGAACACTGAAGCTTTCTTT
>TRBV14|NA|TRBJ2-7|TRBD2
CASSSQGAGRAAEQYF
TGTGCCAGCAGCAGCCAAGGGGCCGGGAGGGCCGCCGAGCAGTACTTC
>TRBV5-1|NA|TRBJ2-1|NA
CASSLVEGGEQFF
TGCGCCAGCAGCTTGGTAGAGGGTGGGGAGCAGTTCTTC
>TRBV14|NA|TRBJ2-3|NA
CASSQTGLVTDTQYF
TGTGCCAGCAGCCAAACGGGACTCGTCACAGATACGCAGTATTTT
>TRBV28|NA|TRBJ1-1|NA
CASSSDPRVAEAFF
TGTGCCAGCAGTTCTGATCCTCGGGTGGCTGAAGCTTTCTTT
>TRBV7-2|NA|TRBJ2-7|NA
CASIPPSSYEQYF
TGTGCCAGCATCCCCCCGAGCTCCTACGAGCAGTACTTC
>TRBV18|NA|TRBJ1-1|NA
CASSPFLDSTSTEAFF
TGTGCCAGCTCACCGTTTCTAGACTCAACGAGCACTGAAGCTTTCTTT
>TRBV2|few|TRBJ1-5|TRBD1
CASSDRGVGQPQHF
TGTGCCAGCAGCGACAGGGGGGTCGGTCAGCCCCAGCATTTT
>TRBV19|NA|TRBJ1-3|NA
CASSIETASGNTIYF
TGTGCCAGTAGTATTGAAACAGCCTCTGGAAACACCATATATTTT
>TRBV6-5|NA|TRBJ2-7|TRBD2
CASSFPRLAGVYEQYF
TGTGCCAGCAGTTTTCCCCGACTAGCGGGGGTCTACGAGCAGTACTTC
>TRBV4-3|once|TRBJ2-1|NA
CASSQEPTVSYNEQFF
TGCGCCAGCAGCCAGGAACCGACAGTGTCATACAATGAGCAGTTCTTC
>TRBV27|NA|TRBJ2-7|TRBD1
CASIFIGQGSYEQYF
TGTGCCAGCATCTTTATCGGACAGGGATCGTACGAGCAGTACTTC
>TRBV19|NA|TRBJ2-5|TRBD1
CASSMRGQSQETQYF
TGTGCCAGTAGTATGAGGGGACAGAGCCAAGAGACCCAGTACTTC
>TRBV14|once|TRBJ1-4|NA
CASSQVPAGGGGKLFF
TGTGCCAGCAGCCAAGTTCCGGCAGGAGGAGGAGGAAAACTGTTTTTT
>TRBV5-6|few|TRBJ2-4|NA
CASSLGDYLAKNIQYF
TGTGCCAGCAGCTTGGGAGACTACTTAGCCAAAAACATTCAGTACTTC
>TRBV6-5|NA|TRBJ1-5|NA
CASSTRPGHNQPQHF
TGTGCCAGCAGTACAAGGCCGGGACACAATCAGCCCCAGCATTTT
>TRBV24-1|NA|TRBJ2-3|TRBD2
CATSDRQAGDADTQYF
TGTGCCACCAGTGATCGTCAAGCGGGAGACGCAGATACGCAGTATTTT
>TRBV7-2|NA|TRBJ1-1|NA
CASSLVVTTGSEAFF
TGTGCCAGCAGCTTAGTTGTGACAACAGGTTCTGAAGCTTTCTTT
>TRBV29-1|NA|TRBJ2-1|TRBD2
CSVDLLAGVYNEQFF
TGCAGCGTTGATTTACTAGCGGGAGTATACAATGAGCAGTTCTTC
>TRBV28|once|TRBJ1-2|NA
CASSLSGIRYGYTF
TGTGCCAGCAGTTTATCCGGGATACGCTATGGCTACACCTTC
>TRBV5-4|NA|TRBJ1-6|NA
CASSLGVNNSPLHF
TGTGCCAGCAGCTTGGGAGTGAATAATTCACCCCTCCACTTT
>TRBV5-1|NA|TRBJ1-5|NA
CASSLGGTVSQPQHF
TGCGCCAGCAGCTTGGGTGGGACTGTAAGTCAGCCCCAGCATTTT
>TRBV7-3|NA|TRBJ2-5|TRBD2
CASSSLGTSKETQYF
TGTGCCAGCAGCTCCCTGGGGACTAGTAAAGAGACCCAGTACTTC
>TRBV19|NA|TRBJ1-6|NA
CASKERDSGAPLHF
TGTGCCAGTAAGGAACGGGACTCTGGGGCACCCCTCCACTTT
>TRBV6-5|NA|TRBJ2-2|NA
CASSSWQGGTGELFF
TGTGCCAGCAGTTCCTGGCAGGGGGGCACCGGGGAGCTGTTTTTT
>TRBV11-2|NA|TRBJ1-2|NA
CASSVRDFNGYTF
TGTGCCAGCAGCGTCCGGGACTTCAATGGCTACACCTTC
>TRBV5-8|once|TRBJ2-7|NA
CAVSPGQAYEQYF
TGTGCGGTTAGTCCGGGACAAGCCTACGAGCAGTACTTC
>TRBV27|NA|TRBJ2-7|NA
CASSPGLHYEQYF
TGTGCCAGCAGTCCGGGACTCCACTACGAGCAGTACTTC
>TRBV19|NA|TRBJ2-7|NA
CASSPSTDRPRYEQYF
TGTGCCAGTAGTCCGAGCACCGACAGGCCTCGATACGAGCAGTACTTC
>TRBV10-2|NA|TRBJ2-1|NA
CASSLAGLNNEQFF
TGCGCCAGCAGTTTAGCAGGGCTGAACAATGAGCAGTTCTTC
>TRBV27|NA|TRBJ2-7|NA
CASSGTLPYEQYF
TGTGCCAGCAGCGGGACTCTACCTTACGAGCAGTACTTC
>TRBV28|NA|TRBJ2-3|NA
CASTRWGLYTDTQYF
TGTGCCAGCACAAGATGGGGGCTTTACACAGATACGCAGTATTTT
>TRBV5-6|few|TRBJ2-7|NA
CASSLTGDSYEQYF
TGTGCCAGCAGCTTGACCGGGGATTCCTACGAGCAGTACTTC
>TRBV5-6|NA|TRBJ2-5|TRBD2
CASSLATSGETQYF
TGTGCCAGCAGCTTGGCCACTAGCGGAGAGACCCAGTACTTC
>TRBV10-3|NA|TRBJ2-1|NA
CAISGQGPSYNEQFF
TGTGCCATCAGTGGGCAGGGTCCCTCCTACAATGAGCAGTTCTTC
>TRBV24-1|NA|TRBJ2-1|TRBD2
CATSGASGNHNEQFF
TGTGCCACCAGTGGGGCCAGCGGGAACCACAATGAGCAGTTCTTC
>TRBV5-1|NA|TRBJ1-5|TRBD1
CASSLEGRGQPQHF
TGCGCCAGCAGCTTGGAGGGCAGGGGGCAGCCCCAGCATTTT
>TRBV6-4|NA|TRBJ2-1|TRBD2
CASSDSLGLAERKFF
TGTGCCAGCAGTGACTCCCTGGGACTAGCAGAAAGGAAGTTCTTC
>TRBV14|few|TRBJ1-1|NA
CASSQVTGTLIRAFF
TGTGCCAGCAGCCAAGTCACAGGGACCTTAATCAGAGCTTTCTTT
>TRBV28|NA|TRBJ2-3|NA
CASSSNADTQYF
TGTGCCAGCAGTTCTAACGCAGATACGCAGTATTTT
>TRBV10-1|NA|TRBJ1-2|NA
CASSESAQGIYGYTF
TGCGCCAGCAGTGAGTCGGCTCAGGGGATCTATGGCTACACCTTC
>TRBV3-1/TRBV3-2|NA|TRBJ1-2|NA
CASSQDGGVAVGYTF
TGTGCCAGCAGCCAAGATGGGGGGGTGGCGGTTGGCTACACCTTC
>TRBV2|NA|TRBJ1-4|TRBD1
CASSEDRGTNEKLFF
TGTGCCAGCAGTGAAGACAGGGGCACTAATGAAAAACTGTTTTTT
>TRBV2|NA|TRBJ1-1|TRBD1
CASSPNRGRTEAFF
TGTGCCAGCAGTCCAAACAGGGGGCGAACTGAAGCTTTCTTT
>TRBV5-4|NA|TRBJ1-4|TRBD1
CAYGQGLDPNEKLFF
TGTGCCTACGGACAGGGACTCGATCCCAATGAAAAACTGTTTTTT
>TRBV7-2|NA|TRBJ1-1|NA
CASSLKGVGTLWGTEAFF
TGTGCCAGCAGCTTAAAAGGGGTCGGGACACTTTGGGGCACTGAAGCTTTCTTT
>TRBV19|once|TRBJ2-3|NA
CASSTKSGLDTQYF
TGTGCCAGTAGTACCAAATCGGGGTTAGATACGCAGTATTTT
>TRBV18|NA|TRBJ2-4|NA
CASSPPNGVGAKNIQYF
TGTGCCAGCTCACCACCCAACGGGGTCGGAGCCAAAAACATTCAGTACTTC
>TRBV5-1|NA|TRBJ1-4|TRBD1
CASGPGQGGREKLFF
TGCGCCAGCGGACCGGGACAGGGGGGACGTGAAAAACTGTTTTTT
>TRBV24-1|NA|TRBJ1-2|NA
CATSDRDSANYGYTF
TGTGCCACCAGTGATAGGGACTCAGCTAACTATGGCTACACCTTC
>TRBV12-3/TRBV12-4|once|TRBJ1-3|NA
CASRSFSGNTIYF
TGTGCCAGCAGAAGCTTTTCTGGAAACACCATATATTTT
>TRBV24-1|NA|TRBJ2-3|TRBD1
CATSDRDRGGKDTQYF
TGTGCCACCAGTGACCGGGACAGGGGAGGGAAAGATACGCAGTATTTT
>TRBV5-1|NA|TRBJ2-2|NA
CASSFGRGELFF
TGCGCCAGCAGCTTCGGCAGGGGGGAGCTGTTTTTT
>TRBV12-3/TRBV12-4|NA|TRBJ1-1|TRBD1
CASIIWGQGVAFF
TGTGCCAGCATCATCTGGGGACAGGGGGTAGCTTTCTTT